This is a list of T cell receptor beta chains from one sample in a study of T-cell reconstitution after alpha-beta-depleted transplantation in children. Using its own MiXCR run on the PCR reads, TCRdb lists one record per CDR3 protein. The sample contains some 300,000 distinct CDR3 sequences, around 7.1% of which appear only once. This material consisted of peripheral blood, taken 360 days after TCRalphabeta/CD19-depleted stem cell transplant. The receptors originated from a female patient aged 2-15 years who had a stem cell transplant for Fanconi anemia, so the T cells may come from the graft donor. Both conserved end residues are part of each CDR3. Fields, in order: J gene, V gene, CDR3 protein.

TRBJ2-7 TRBV20-1 CSARGTTGIYEQYF
TRBJ1-2 TRBV7-2 CASRLTVTYGYTF
TRBJ1-2 TRBV25-1 CASKEGRAPGYTF
TRBJ2-3 TRBV6-2/TRBV6-3 CASSYGPSDFSGTDTQYF
TRBJ2-1 TRBV3-1 CASSQGKGPDNNEQFF
TRBJ1-2 TRBV7-6 CASSLFSTQGNYGYTF
TRBJ1-1 TRBV6-1 CASLEGLSTEAFF
TRBJ2-1 TRBV4-2 CASSQDNGPGREQFF
TRBJ1-2 TRBV5-1 CASSGLDGTYGYTF
TRBJ1-5 TRBV28 CASSTHQGASNQPQHF
TRBJ2-2 TRBV11-3 CASSLGPVTGELFF
TRBJ2-7 TRBV28 CASSFSNREIYEQYF
TRBJ2-3 TRBV20-1 CSARDRIGSDTQYF
TRBJ2-7 TRBV6-5 CASSYFGASEVEQYF
TRBJ2-1 TRBV27 CASSETSRNEQFF
TRBJ2-3 TRBV27 CASSPLAGYTDTQYF
TRBJ2-1 TRBV28 CASSLWDSTHNEQFF
TRBJ1-2 TRBV5-1 CASSGGSNYGYTF
TRBJ2-1 TRBV11-2 CASSLVPGNEQFF
TRBJ1-5 TRBV27 CASNRRPHQPQHF
TRBJ1-1 TRBV20-1 CSARKAGSEAFF
TRBJ2-5 TRBV5-1 CASSLRTSDLGETQYF
TRBJ1-1 TRBV29-1 CSVIVSSTEAFF
TRBJ1-1 TRBV12-3/TRBV12-4 CASSTDRDRGLNTEAFF
TRBJ2-3 TRBV29-1 CSAEGGTDTQYF
TRBJ1-1 TRBV6-6 CASSPGPTEAFF
TRBJ2-1 TRBV7-8 CASSSLDREYDNEQFF
TRBJ2-2 TRBV4-3 CASSLEQGYTGELFF
TRBJ2-6 TRBV6-5 CASSYSIAGGGANVLTF
TRBJ1-2 TRBV20-1 CSASAGWDGYTF
TRBJ1-6 TRBV20-1 CSASDSLNSPLHF
TRBJ2-7 TRBV15 CATSSGQGIADLSYEQYF
TRBJ2-3 TRBV20-1 CSARDRRLAGTDTQYF
TRBJ2-7 TRBV5-4 CASRNRPGRDYEQYF
TRBJ1-4 TRBV15 CATSRTGYEKLFF
TRBJ1-1 TRBV18 CASSPPSIGQPEAFF
TRBJ1-4 TRBV15 CATSRDSYPGQANEKLFF
TRBJ2-5 TRBV10-3 CAISAGAGRETQYF
TRBJ2-5 TRBV12-3/TRBV12-4 CASSLGGASQETQYF
TRBJ1-1 TRBV5-1 CASSLPSPKAFF
TRBJ2-3 TRBV20-1 CSALRGGGPTDTQYF
TRBJ1-2 TRBV5-1 CASSLNPPLQGTNYGYTF
TRBJ2-3 TRBV5-1 CASSLEPSGGTDTQYF
TRBJ2-1 TRBV29-1 CSVVLGAGGLNEQFF
TRBJ2-2 TRBV24-1 CATTRGPGGELFF
TRBJ1-1 TRBV7-2 CASSLVRLVAEAFF
TRBJ2-1 TRBV5-1 CASSPDRVHYNEQFF
TRBJ2-5 TRBV7-2 CASSFLAGGQETQYF
TRBJ1-1 TRBV6-2/TRBV6-3 CASNMNTEAFF
TRBJ1-1 TRBV30 CAWKVVEAFF
TRBJ2-2 TRBV6-5 CASSYSLGRGIRNTGELFF